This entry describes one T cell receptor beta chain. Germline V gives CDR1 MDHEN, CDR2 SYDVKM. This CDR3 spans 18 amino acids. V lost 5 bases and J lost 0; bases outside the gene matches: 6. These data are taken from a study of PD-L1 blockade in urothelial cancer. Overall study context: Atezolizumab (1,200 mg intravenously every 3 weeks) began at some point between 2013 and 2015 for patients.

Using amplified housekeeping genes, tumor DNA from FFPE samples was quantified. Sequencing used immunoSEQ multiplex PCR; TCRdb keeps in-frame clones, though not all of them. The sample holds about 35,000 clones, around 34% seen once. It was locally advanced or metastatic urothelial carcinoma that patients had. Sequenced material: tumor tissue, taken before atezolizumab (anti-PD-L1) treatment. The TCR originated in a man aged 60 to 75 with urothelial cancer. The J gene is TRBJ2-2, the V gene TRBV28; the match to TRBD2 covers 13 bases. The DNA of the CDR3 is TGTGCCAGCAGTAGAGGGACTAGCGGGATCGCGAACACCGGGGAGCTGTTTTTT. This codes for CASSRGTSGIANTGELFF.